Presented here are 4 T cell receptor beta chains from one specimen sequenced in a study of blood T cell repertoires in COVID-19. TCRdb's copy holds only in-frame clones and misses some; the assay was immunoSEQ multiplex PCR. Of roughly 240,000 clones listed, 86% are singletons. Source material: peripheral blood. These receptors were taken from a man between 18 and 29 years old with active or convalescent COVID-19.

This clone was recorded once. This chain connects TRBV29-1 to TRBJ2-2, with D tentatively TRBD1 (6 bases). The germline gives CDR1 SQVTM, CDR2 ANQGSEA. V was cut by 6 bases and J by 1 base, with 12 bases left in between. The CDR3 loop spans 14 amino acids. Here the CDR3 DNA reads TGCAGCGTGCCCCGGGACAAGAACACCGGGGAGCTGTTTTTT. Translating it yields CSVPRDKNTGELFF.

The sample holds one count of this clone. The V gene is TRBV7-9, the J gene TRBJ1-4; D is unclear. The germline V and J ends were trimmed by 5 bases and 11 bases, with 12 bases remaining between them. There are 12 residues in the CDR3. CDR1 is SEHNR, CDR2 FQNEAQ, per germline (reference sequence). CDR3 amino acids: CASSRDFEKLFF. CDR3 coding DNA: TGTGCCAGCAGCAGGGATTTTGAGAAACTGTTTTTT.

J is TRBJ2-2 and V is TRBV25-1, with TRBD1 as a possible D gene (5 bases). This CDR3 comprises 14 residues. The germline gives CDR1 MGHDK, CDR2 SYGVNS. V gave up 4 bases and J gave up 4 bases, with 10 bases separating them. This CDR3 reads CASSAAGLTGELFF. The CDR3 DNA is TGTGCCAGCAGTGCGGCAGGGCTCACCGGGGAGCTGTTTTTT. The variable domain in full, completed from reference TRBV25-1 and TRBJ2-2, reads EADIYQTPRYLVIGTGKKITLECSQTMGHDKMYWYQQDPGMELHLIHYSYGVNSTEKGDLSSESTVSRIRTEHFPLTLESARPSHTSQYLCASSAAGLTGELFFGEGSRLTVL.

In this sample, this clone turned up once. The gene calls are TRBV3-1 (or the pseudogene TRBV3-2) and TRBJ2-5; D is unresolved. CDR3 length equals 12 residues. With 9 bases removed from V and 5 bases from J, the gap between germline ends came to 13 bases. Germline V gene lookup returns CDR1 LGHDT and CDR2 YNNKEL (reference sequence). The CDR3 sequence is CARLLPKETQYF. DNA for the CDR3: TGTGCCAGACTACTCCCAAAGGAGACCCAGTACTTC.